These T cell receptor beta chains were read from a single sample in a study of blood T cell repertoires in COVID-19. Generated by immunoSEQ multiplex PCR, the TCRdb table keeps only in-frame clones and is missing some. This sample yields about 28,000 clones, of which 85% to 95% are seen a single time; 0.75% to 0.85% belongs to the top ten. Sequencing used peripheral blood. These TCRs come from a woman in her 70s with COVID-19, enrolled during active disease. Both conserved end residues are part of each CDR3. Fields, in order: J gene, V gene, D gene, CDR3 DNA, CDR3 protein. A D gene is named only where the DNA matches it firmly.

TRBJ1-6,TRBV9,.,TGTGCCAGCAGCCCCCAAAATCAGGTTGCACCCCTCCACTTT,CASSPQNQVAPLHF
TRBJ2-3,TRBV10-3,TRBD2,TGTGCCATCAGTGGGGCGGGAGATGCAGATACGCAGTATTTT,CAISGAGDADTQYF
TRBJ2-2,TRBV9,TRBD1,TGTGCCAGCAGCGTAGGTGGGGACAGGGTCACCGGGGAGCTGTTTTTT,CASSVGGDRVTGELFF
TRBJ2-7,TRBV6-1,.,TGTGCCAGCAGTGAGGGGACGGGGGTTCCCTCCCACGAGCAGTACTTC,CASSEGTGVPSHEQYF
TRBJ1-5,TRBV3-1/TRBV3-2,.,TGTGCCAGCAGCCAAGATAGCAGAGGCAATCAGCCCCAGCATTTT,CASSQDSRGNQPQHF
TRBJ2-3,TRBV9,.,TGTGCCAGCAGCGTAGATCAACTCACAGATACGCAGTATTTT,CASSVDQLTDTQYF
TRBJ2-2,TRBV5-1,.,TGCGCCAGCAGCTTGGAACTAGCATCGGGGGAGCTGTTTTTT,CASSLELASGELFF
TRBJ2-1,TRBV7-3,.,TGTGCCAGCAGCTTATATATAGGGGGACGATCGAATGAGCAGTTCTTC,CASSLYIGGRSNEQFF
TRBJ2-7,TRBV7-7,.,TGTGCTAGCAGCTTAGCGCCGGGACAAAATTACGAGCAGTACTTC,CASSLAPGQNYEQYF
TRBJ2-3,TRBV6-5,.,TGTGCCAGCAAGAGACTTCATACGCAGTATTTT,CASKRLHTQYF
TRBJ2-1,TRBV9,.,TGTGCCAGCAGCGTAGGGAGTGGTTACAATGAGCAGTTCTTC,CASSVGSGYNEQFF
TRBJ2-2,TRBV2,TRBD2,TGTGCCAGCAGTGAAGTAGCGGGAGCGAACACCGGGGAGCTGTTTTTT,CASSEVAGANTGELFF
TRBJ2-7,TRBV18,TRBD2,TGTGCCAGCTCAGCCACTTCAGCGGGAGTCGAGCAGTACTTC,CASSATSAGVEQYF
TRBJ2-7,TRBV25-1,.,TGTGCCAGCAGTGCGGACAGACCCTCCTACGAGCAGTACTTC,CASSADRPSYEQYF
TRBJ1-2,TRBV19,TRBD1,TGTGCCAGTAGACCCCAGGGGGACGACTATGGCTACACCTTC,CASRPQGDDYGYTF
TRBJ2-5,TRBV6-5,.,TGTGCCAGCAGTTTCCAGGGTCAAGAGACCCAGTACTTC,CASSFQGQETQYF
TRBJ2-2,TRBV5-1,.,TGCGCCAGCAGCTTGGGATCGGGACTCACGAACACCGGGGAGCTGTTTTTT,CASSLGSGLTNTGELFF
TRBJ2-1,TRBV2,.,TGTGCCAGCAGTGTGGAGGGATTCTCCTACAATGAGCAGTTCTTC,CASSVEGFSYNEQFF
TRBJ2-3,TRBV19,TRBD2,TGTGCCAGTAGTATGCTAGCGGGGGAGGTAGATACGCAGTATTTT,CASSMLAGEVDTQYF
TRBJ2-1,TRBV11-1,.,TGTGCCAGCAGCTCGGAAGCCGGGGATGAGCAGTTCTTC,CASSSEAGDEQFF
TRBJ2-5,TRBV2,.,TGTGCCAGCGTGGCACCCGATCGACAAGAGACCCAGTACTTC,CASVAPDRQETQYF
TRBJ1-5,TRBV3-1/TRBV3-2,.,TGTGCCAGCAGTTTGACGGGGGATAGCAATCAGCCCCAGCATTTT,CASSLTGDSNQPQHF